Following are 15 T cell receptor beta chains from one sample sequenced in a study of OX40 agonist ivuxolimab in advanced cancers. Produced via immunoSEQ multiplex PCR; TCRdb's table is partial and in-frame only. The sample has around 33,000 clones, around 84% seen once. Sequences were derived from CD4+ or CD8+ T cells sorted from blood, sampled in a trial of the OX40 agonist ivuxolimab. These receptor sequences come from an adult with an advanced solid tumor such as melanoma, head and neck, liver or kidney cancer.

CDR3 in amino acids: CASSPEDPNTQYF. For the CDR3, the DNA is TGTGCCAGCAGCCCGGAAGACCCGAATACGCAGTATTTT. V usage is TRBV7-9 and J usage is TRBJ2-3; D gene unclear. Trimming pared 5 bases from V and 7 bases from J, leaving 13 bases between. The germline V gene has CDR1 SEHNR and CDR2 FQNEAQ (reference sequence). This CDR3 spans 13 amino acids.

A single count supports this clone. This chain connects TRBV11-2 to TRBJ2-7; 8 positions match TRBD1. V lost 5 bases, J lost 3 bases, and 6 bases stayed unmatched. CDR1 is SGHAT and CDR2 is FQNNGV in the germline V gene. The CDR3 is 14 amino acids. This CDR3 is CASSIGQGFYEQYF. The CDR3 DNA reads as TGTGCCAGCAGCATAGGACAGGGATTCTACGAGCAGTACTTC.

This clone showed up just a few times. The chain recombines TRBV11-1 with TRBJ2-7; no clear D gene. The V and J ends lost 1 base and 4 bases respectively, with 8 bases between them. Germline V lookup: CDR1 SGHAT, CDR2 FQDESV (reference sequence). The CDR3 has 13 amino acids. CDR3 sequence: CASSLGDGYEQYF. The CDR3 region has the DNA TGTGCCAGCAGCTTAGGAGACGGGTACGAGCAGTACTTC.

The chain joins TRBV20-1 to TRBJ2-7; no reliable D call. CDR3 length equals 10 residues. Germline CDR1 and CDR2: DFQATT and SNEGSKA (reference sequence). The V end lost 5 bases, the J end lost 7 bases, and 9 bases lay between the germline ends. CDR3 DNA: TGCAGTGCTCGCTGGTTGGAGCAGTACTTC. Translation gives CSARWLEQYF.

This chain links TRBV7-9 with TRBJ1-4; TRBD1 is a possible D gene (6 bases). CDR1 SEHNR and CDR2 FQNEAQ come from the germline V gene (reference sequence). The length of the CDR3 is 14 residues. V was cut by 3 bases and J by 13 bases, with 18 bases left in between. The CDR3: CASSFPTGFPSLFF. Here the CDR3 DNA reads TGTGCCAGCAGCTTCCCAACAGGGTTCCCATCACTGTTTTTT.

This chain uses TRBV7-8 with TRBJ2-7, with 9 bases matching TRBD1. Germline CDR1 and CDR2: SGHVS and FQNEAQ. The CDR3 contains 15 residues. Trimming removed 5 bases from V and 5 bases from J; junction bases left unmatched: 10. The CDR3 loop is CASSPGTGRSHEQYF. The DNA of the CDR3 is TGTGCCAGCAGCCCCGGGACAGGGAGGTCCCACGAGCAGTACTTC. The full variable domain, rest sourced from reference TRBV7-8 and TRBJ2-7, is GAGVSQSPRYKVAKRGQDVALRCDPISGHVSLFWYQQALGQGPEFLTYFQNEAQLDKSGLPSDRFFAERPEGSVSTLKIQRTQQEDSAVYLCASSPGTGRSHEQYFGPGTRLTVT.

This clone was counted between two and nine times. The chain recombines TRBV7-2 with TRBJ1-5; D not resolved. This CDR3 spans 15 amino acids. Deletions cut 1 base from V and 3 bases from J, with 10 bases between. CDR1 and CDR2 (germline): SGHTA, FQGNSA. CDR3: CASSLVKGFNQPQHF. In DNA, the CDR3 is TGTGCCAGCAGCTTAGTTAAAGGATTCAATCAGCCCCAGCATTTT. The full variable domain, its missing parts supplied by reference TRBV7-2 and TRBJ1-5, is GAGVSQSPSNKVTEKGKDVELRCDPISGHTALYWYRQSLGQGLEFLIYFQGNSAPDKSGLPSDRFSAERTGGSVSTLTIQRTQQEDSAVYLCASSLVKGFNQPQHFGDGTRLSIL.

The J gene is TRBJ1-2, the V gene TRBV30; maybe TRBD1 (5 bases). The CDR3 length is 14 residues. V was shortened by 5 bases and J by 3 bases, with 16 bases between the two germline ends. CDR1 and CDR2 (germline): GTSNPN, SVGIG (reference sequence). Here the CDR3 DNA reads TGTGCCTGGGTGGCGGGGCGCCGGGACTATGGCTACACCTTC. The encoded protein is CAWVAGRRDYGYTF.

The chain carries TRBV5-1 and TRBJ1-2; 7 positions match TRBD1. The CDR3 sequence is 15 residues long. In germline, CDR1 is SGHRS, CDR2 YFSETQ. J lost 4 bases, V lost 5 bases, and 11 bases had no gene match. The CDR3 loop reads CASSPSWDSLYGYTF. In DNA form, the CDR3 reads TGCGCCAGCAGTCCGAGCTGGGACAGCCTCTATGGCTACACCTTC.

This chain links TRBV7-6 with TRBJ2-5, with 7 positions matching TRBD2. V was pared by 2 bases and J by 3 bases, with 3 bases of the junction left unmatched. There are 14 residues in the CDR3. Germline-derived CDR1 and CDR2 are SGHVS and FNYEAQ. The CDR3 DNA reads as TGTGCCAGCAGCTTATCTAGCGGAAAAGAGACCCAGTACTTC. As protein: CASSLSSGKETQYF.

In its sample, this clone was seen once. The chain employs TRBV7-2 and TRBJ2-5, with no clear D. Judging by the DNA end, TRBJ2-7 fits better; the J call may be wrong. The CDR3 has 15 amino acids. Germline V gene data show CDR1 as SGHTA and CDR2 as FQGNSA. The CDR3 region has the DNA TGTGCCAGCAGCTTAGAATGGGAAAGCTCCTACGAGCAGTACTTC. Translated, it gives CASSLEWESSYEQYF.

The chain joins TRBV4-3 to TRBJ2-2, with 7 bases identical to TRBD2. Germline V lookup: CDR1 LGHNA, CDR2 YSLEER. The CDR3 loop spans 16 amino acids. J lost 7 bases, V lost 1 base, and 9 bases had no gene match. The CDR3 bases are TGCGCCAGCAGCCAAGGCTTGGTGGGGGGGAACGGGGAGCTGTTTTTT. Translation: CASSQGLVGGNGELFF.

This chain connects TRBV11-1 to TRBJ2-7; TRBD2 aligns across 8 bases. The length of the CDR3 is 15 residues. Germline CDR1 reads SGHAT; CDR2 reads FQDESV (reference sequence). After removal of 5 bases from V and 2 bases from J, the junction contained 8 bases not matched to a gene. The CDR3 bases are TGTGCCAGCAGCCCTCGGGGGGGAAAGACCTACGAGCAGTACTTC. Amino acid sequence: CASSPRGGKTYEQYF.

The chain links TRBV5-1 to TRBJ2-7, with D possibly called TRBD1 or TRBD2 (6 bases each). Germline-derived CDR1 and CDR2 are SGHRS and YFSETQ. The V end was cut by 2 bases, the J end by 6 bases, with 15 bases between. The CDR3 is 14 residues long. The CDR3: CASSLKGGGGEQYF. The CDR3 bases are TGCGCCAGCAGCTTAAAGGGGGGAGGAGGCGAGCAGTACTTC.

The chain employs TRBV5-1 and TRBJ1-1; 7 bases fit TRBD1. The CDR3 totals 14 residues. The J segment lost 7 bases and the V segment lost 1 base, leaving 7 bases of the junction unmatched. Germline loops: CDR1 SGHRS, CDR2 YFSETQ. The CDR3 region is CASSLTTGVGEAFF. The CDR3 DNA follows: TGCGCCAGCAGCTTGACTACAGGGGTAGGTGAAGCTTTCTTT.